The T cell receptor beta chain described here comes from a study of T-cell memory formation after mild COVID-19. Study-wide background: Clusters of TCRs were largely donor specific. General observations from the study: Day 15 to 85 contracting clones showed balanced CD4/CD8; later expanders leaned CD4+. Clones that contracted clustered mainly in CM and EM if CD4+ and in EMRA if CD8+.

V lost 0 bases and J 4 bases, leaving 14 bases between the germline ends. Germline V lookup: CDR1 SGDLS, CDR2 YYNGEE. The CDR3 length is 16 residues. This clonotype was detected a few times. Its antigen remains unidentified. A 5'RACE reaction primed in the constant segment made cDNA libraries of TCR alpha and TCR beta, and these carried sample barcodes and UMIs. Each CDR3 protein is one row after TCRdb ran MiXCR on the 5' RACE reads. Of about 150,000 distinct CDR3 sequences in the sample, 6% were seen once. The sample comprised PBMCs or a T cell subset sorted from them (not recorded which). The sequence derives from an adult woman who had mild COVID-19 (a few samples of this study predate the infection). Cell type and time point are not known. The chain couples TRBV9 to TRBJ2-1; weak D call: TRBD1 (7 bases). CDR3 nucleotides: TGTGCCAGCAGCGTAGGGACTACCAGGGGGTACAATGAGCAGTTCTTC. It encodes CASSVGTTRGYNEQFF.